This entry features one TCR beta chain sequence. The sample belongs to a study of blood T cell repertoires in COVID-19. The overall study: Samples taken during acute and convalescent COVID-19 were collected in the United States, Italy and Spain. PBMCs, B-cell-depleted T cells, or T cells provided the cDNA or gDNA that made up the material.

This CDR3 spans 14 amino acids. Trimming cost V 6 bases and J 4 bases; bases outside gene matches: 8. The germline V gene has CDR1 MDHEN and CDR2 SYDVKM. Per the study methods: Amplifying reference gene primers gave estimates of nucleated cell counts. Produced via immunoSEQ multiplex PCR; TCRdb's table is partial and in-frame only. V and J calls and clone size come straight from that table; D and trimming were deduced from the DNA. Of about 200,000 clones listed, roughly 85% are singletons. Sequenced: peripheral blood. The sequence was collected from a woman over 75 with acute or convalescent COVID-19. The genes are TRBV28 and TRBJ2-7; TRBD2 matches 8 bases. The CDR3 nucleotides read TGTGCCAGCAGACCCAGCGGGAGAGGTTACGAGCAGTACTTC. Translation gives CASRPSGRGYEQYF.